This T cell receptor (beta chain) was profiled in a study of memory CD4+ T cells and cytomegalovirus serostatus. Points from the study as a whole: Repertoires predicted CMV serostatus with median bootstrapped AUC of about 0.96.

The sort gate was single viable CD3+CD4+CD8-CD45RO+ cells for memory CD4+ T cells. CMV serostatus came from serum IgG against pp150, pp28, p38, p52. After thawing, CD4+ T cells were positively selected. CDR3 length equals 14 residues. With 7 bases removed from V and 0 bases from J, the gap between germline ends came to 14 bases. Per germline, CDR1 SGDLS and CDR2 YYNGEE. This clone was seen just once. Its antigen is as yet unknown. Assay: immunoSEQ multiplex PCR; the TCRdb copy retains only in-frame clones and omits some. In the table there are tens of thousands of clones, around 77% of which are singletons.

The sequencing sample was made of memory CD4+ T cells from blood. This TCR came from an adult in good health and CMV-seronegative. The chain links TRBV9 to TRBJ2-7; D assignment may be TRBD1 or TRBD2 (6 bases each). The CDR3 sequence: CASGGGGSSYEQYF. DNA of the CDR3: TGTGCCAGCGGAGGAGGGGGAAGCTCCTACGAGCAGTACTTC.